The clone carrying this TCR beta chain showed up just a few times. This specimen belongs to a study of T cell repertoires in cytomegalovirus infection. CDR1 is SGHTA and CDR2 is FQGNSA in the germline V gene. The CDR3 length is 15 residues. V was cut by 3 bases and J by 10 bases, with 21 bases left in between. Each CDR3 protein gets one entry after TCRdb re-called the reads with MiXCR. The table has nearly 450,000 distinct CDR3 sequences, roughly 30% seen once. Sequencing was performed on PBMCs. The rearrangement uses TRBV7-2 and TRBJ2-5, with D possibly called TRBD1 or TRBD2 (5 bases each). This receptor was taken from a human donor in good health (CMV status not recorded). Some clones in this sample may be carry-over from other donors' samples. The DNA of the CDR3 is TGTGCCAGCAGCTTCCAAGAGGGACCCCCTGAGGACCAGTACTTC. This translates into CASSFQEGPPEDQYF.